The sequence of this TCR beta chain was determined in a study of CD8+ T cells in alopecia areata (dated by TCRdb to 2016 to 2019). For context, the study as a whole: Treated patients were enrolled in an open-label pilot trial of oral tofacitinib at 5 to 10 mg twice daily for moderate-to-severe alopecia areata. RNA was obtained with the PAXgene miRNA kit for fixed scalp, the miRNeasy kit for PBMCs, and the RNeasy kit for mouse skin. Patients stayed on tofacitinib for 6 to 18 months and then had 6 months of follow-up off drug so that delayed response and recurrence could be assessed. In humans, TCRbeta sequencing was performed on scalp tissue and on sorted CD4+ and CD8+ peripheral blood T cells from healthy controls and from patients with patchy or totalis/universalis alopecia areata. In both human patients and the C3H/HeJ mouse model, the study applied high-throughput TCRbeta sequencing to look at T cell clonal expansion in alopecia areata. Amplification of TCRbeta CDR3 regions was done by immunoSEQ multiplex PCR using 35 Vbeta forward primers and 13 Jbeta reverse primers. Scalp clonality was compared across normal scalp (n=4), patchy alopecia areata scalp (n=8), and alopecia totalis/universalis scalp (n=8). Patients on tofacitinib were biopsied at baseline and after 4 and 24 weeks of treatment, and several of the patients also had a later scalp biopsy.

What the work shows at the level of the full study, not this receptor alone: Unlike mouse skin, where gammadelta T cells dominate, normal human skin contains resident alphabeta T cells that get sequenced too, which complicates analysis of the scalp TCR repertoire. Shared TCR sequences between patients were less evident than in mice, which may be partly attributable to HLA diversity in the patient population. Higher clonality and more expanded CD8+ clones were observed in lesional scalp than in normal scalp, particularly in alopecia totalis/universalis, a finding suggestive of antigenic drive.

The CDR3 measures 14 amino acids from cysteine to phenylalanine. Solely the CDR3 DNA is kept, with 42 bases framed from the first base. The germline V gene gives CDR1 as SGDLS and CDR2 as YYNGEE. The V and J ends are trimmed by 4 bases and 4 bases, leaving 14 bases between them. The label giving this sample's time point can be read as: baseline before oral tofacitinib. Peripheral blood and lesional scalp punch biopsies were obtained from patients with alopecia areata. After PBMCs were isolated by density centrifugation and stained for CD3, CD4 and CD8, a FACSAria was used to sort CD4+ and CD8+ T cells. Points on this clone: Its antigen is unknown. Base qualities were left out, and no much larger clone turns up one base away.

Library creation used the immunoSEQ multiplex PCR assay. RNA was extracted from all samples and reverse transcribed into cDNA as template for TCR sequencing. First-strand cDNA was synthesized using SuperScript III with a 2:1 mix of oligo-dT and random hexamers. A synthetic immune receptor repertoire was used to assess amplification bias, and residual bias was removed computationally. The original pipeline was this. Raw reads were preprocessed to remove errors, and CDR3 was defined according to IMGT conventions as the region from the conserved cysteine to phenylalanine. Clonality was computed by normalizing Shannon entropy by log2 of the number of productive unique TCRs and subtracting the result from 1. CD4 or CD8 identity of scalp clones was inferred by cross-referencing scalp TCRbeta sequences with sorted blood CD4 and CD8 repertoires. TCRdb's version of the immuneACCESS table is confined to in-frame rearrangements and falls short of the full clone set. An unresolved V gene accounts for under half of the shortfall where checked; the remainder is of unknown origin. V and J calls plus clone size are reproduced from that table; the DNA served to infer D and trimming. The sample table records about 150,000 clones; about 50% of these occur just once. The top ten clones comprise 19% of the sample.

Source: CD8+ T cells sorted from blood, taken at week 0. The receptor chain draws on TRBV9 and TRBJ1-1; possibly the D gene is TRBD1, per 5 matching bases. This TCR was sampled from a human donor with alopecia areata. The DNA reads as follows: TGTGCCAGCAGCTCATCTACGGGGGGCACTGAAGCTTTCTTT. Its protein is CASSSSTGGTEAFF.